The 8 T cell receptor beta chains listed next were all sequenced from one sample in a study of beta chain features in type 1 diabetes. Study results and caveats: Shorter TCRB CDR3s, moderately but significantly so, marked every one of the four CD4+ subsets in Type 1 diabetes patients.

The antigens of these receptors remain unknown. Reverse transcription of all isolated RNA meant that expressed TCRB transcripts were sequenced. Libraries were prepared by immunoSEQ multiplex PCR; TCRdb keeps only in-frame clonotypes and omits some of them. The repertoire holds approximately 270,000 clones, with 13% to 15% as singletons. What was sequenced was naive CD4+ T cells from blood. All receptors come from a man younger than 40 with type 1 diabetes.

This clone has only a few counts. The chain recombines TRBV29-1 with TRBJ2-4, with TRBD2 matching over 9 bases. Losses at the gene ends were 4 bases for V and 0 bases for J; bases not matched to a gene: 4. Germline loops: CDR1 SQVTM, CDR2 ANQGSEA. CDR3 length: 15 amino acids. The CDR3 protein is CSVGELAGAKNIQYF. The CDR3 region has the DNA TGCAGCGTTGGGGAACTAGCGGGAGCCAAAAACATTCAGTACTTC.

This chain links TRBV29-1 with TRBJ2-1; D is uncertain. The V end lost 3 bases, the J end lost 5 bases, and 14 bases lay between the germline ends. CDR1 SQVTM and CDR2 ANQGSEA come from the germline V gene. The CDR3 is 14 amino acids. The CDR3 DNA reads as TGCAGCGTTGAGTGGCCTAGTTCCGACAATGAGCAGTTCTTC. This translates into CSVEWPSSDNEQFF.

This clone occurred a few times. The chain recombines TRBV4-2 with TRBJ1-2; 10 bases map to TRBD1. CDR1 LGHNA and CDR2 YNFKEQ come from the germline V gene. The CDR3 has 16 residues. With V trimmed by 0 bases and J by 8 bases, 9 bases remained unmatched. CDR3 sequence: CASSQDPDRGRGGYTF. CDR3 DNA: TGTGCCAGCAGCCAAGATCCGGACAGGGGGAGAGGGGGCTACACCTTC.

This rearrangement joins TRBV28 to TRBJ1-2; D remains ambiguous. Trimming stripped 9 bases from V and 8 bases from J, with 19 bases between. This CDR3 contains 13 residues. Germline V gene data show CDR1 as MDHEN and CDR2 as SYDVKM. CDR3 nucleotide sequence: TGTGCCAGTACTCCTCAAATTCGCGGAGGCTACACCTTC. Its protein is CASTPQIRGGYTF.

This clone was seen a handful of times. J is TRBJ2-1 and V is TRBV14; 14 nucleotides line up with TRBD2. CDR3 length: 17 residues. The V gene's germline CDR1 is SGHDN and CDR2 FVKESK. V lost 2 bases to trimming and J lost 5 bases; unmatched junction nucleotides: 5. The CDR3 loop reads CASSQPRLAGGHNEQFF. The CDR3, as DNA: TGTGCCAGCAGCCAACCAAGACTAGCGGGAGGGCACAATGAGCAGTTCTTC.

V gene TRBV11-2 combines with J gene TRBJ2-5, with 8 bases matching TRBD2. This CDR3 is built from 14 residues. V shed 5 bases and J 1 base; nucleotides not matched to a gene: 3. Looked up from germline, CDR1 is SGHAT and CDR2 is FQNNGV. The CDR3 spells CASSAGGGQETQYF. The CDR3 DNA is TGTGCCAGCAGCGCCGGGGGGGGCCAAGAGACCCAGTACTTC. Variable domain in full (rest from reference TRBV11-2 and TRBJ2-5): EAGVAQSPRYKIIEKRQSVAFWCNPISGHATLYWYQQILGQGPKLLIQFQNNGVVDDSQLPKDRFSAERLKGVDSTLKIQPAKLEDSAVYLCASSAGGGQETQYFGPGTRLLVL.

This chain connects TRBV28 to TRBJ1-1; D not certain. The CDR3 has 14 residues. CDR1 and CDR2 (germline): MDHEN, SYDVKM. V gave up 2 bases and J gave up 0 bases, with 7 bases separating them. For the CDR3, the DNA is TGTGCCAGCAGTTTACTCCCCCTGAACACTGAAGCTTTCTTT. Its translation: CASSLLPLNTEAFF.

The chain links TRBV28 to TRBJ1-5, with D unresolved. The CDR3 loop spans 13 amino acids. In germline, CDR1 is MDHEN, CDR2 SYDVKM. V was clipped by 6 bases and J by 7 bases, with 13 bases between them. CDR3 in DNA: TGTGCCAGCAGATCGGCGGCCGAGCAGCCCCAGCATTTT. Amino acid sequence: CASRSAAEQPQHF.